Listed below are T cell receptor beta chains from one sample, sequenced in a study of control samples from healthy donors and cancer patients. The table came from immunoSEQ multiplex PCR; TCRdb's copy has only in-frame clones and leaves some out. The table lists approximately 58,000 clones, approximately 86% of them singletons. Material: PBMCs. The receptors come from a man aged 55 to 69 with head and neck cancer. The CDR3 runs from the conserved cysteine through the conserved F or W. Fields, in order: clone size, J gene, D gene, V gene, CDR3 protein, CDR3 DNA. D genes are given only for firm matches. Clone size is stated in some rows and not others, as once, few, many or a class when expanded.

NA | TRBJ2-7 | TRBD2 | TRBV27 | CASRASGSDEQYF | TGTGCCAGCAGGGCTAGCGGGAGCGACGAGCAGTACTTC
once | TRBJ1-4 | TRBD1 | TRBV7-6 | CASSLELDSRGGLFF | TGTGCCAGCAGCTTAGAGTTGGACTCCAGGGGGGGACTGTTTTTT
NA | TRBJ1-5 | NA | TRBV28 | CASRQGRAGSNQPQHF | TGTGCCAGCAGGCAAGGGAGGGCAGGCAGCAATCAGCCCCAGCATTTT
few | TRBJ1-6 | TRBD1 | TRBV23-1 | CASSPTGQYNSPLHF | TGCGCCAGCAGTCCGACGGGACAGTATAATTCACCCCTCCACTTT
NA | TRBJ2-3 | NA | TRBV24-1 | CATSDSTRDTQYF | TGTGCCACCAGTGATTCCACAAGAGATACGCAGTATTTT
NA | TRBJ1-3 | TRBD1 | TRBV7-2 | CASTLQGGNTIYF | TGTGCCAGCACCCTCCAGGGGGGTAACACCATATATTTT
few | TRBJ1-1 | NA | TRBV4-2 | CASSQEDPRVGVRGDTEAFF | TGTGCCAGCAGCCAAGAGGACCCGAGGGTCGGGGTCCGTGGGGACACTGAAGCTTTCTTT
NA | TRBJ1-6 | NA | TRBV6-5 | CASSYSRDTNSPLHF | TGTGCCAGCAGTTACTCGCGGGACACCAATTCACCCCTCCACTTT
NA | TRBJ1-3 | NA | TRBV4-2 | CASSQGGRSGNTIYF | TGTGCCAGCAGCCAAGGGGGTAGGTCTGGAAACACCATATATTTT
NA | TRBJ2-3 | TRBD2 | TRBV10-2 | CASSESRASGRTDTQYF | TGCGCCAGCAGTGAGTCGAGGGCTAGCGGACGCACAGATACGCAGTATTTT
NA | TRBJ1-1 | NA | TRBV28 | CASSTRASVSMNTEAFF | TGTGCCAGCAGTACCCGGGCCTCCGTTAGCATGAACACTGAAGCTTTCTTT
once | TRBJ2-3 | NA | TRBV11-2 | CASSSDLTDTQYF | TGTGCCAGCAGCTCGGACCTCACAGATACGCAGTATTTT
once | TRBJ1-2 | NA | TRBV28 | CASSLSGLLNYGYTF | TGTGCCAGCAGTTTATCGGGCCTTCTTAACTATGGCTACACCTTC
NA | TRBJ2-1 | NA | TRBV10-3 | CAIRTDKAGDEQFF | TGTGCCATCAGGACCGACAAAGCGGGCGATGAGCAGTTCTTC
NA | TRBJ2-2 | NA | TRBV27 | CATAKGRANTGELFF | TGTGCCACCGCTAAAGGGCGGGCGAACACCGGGGAGCTGTTTTTT